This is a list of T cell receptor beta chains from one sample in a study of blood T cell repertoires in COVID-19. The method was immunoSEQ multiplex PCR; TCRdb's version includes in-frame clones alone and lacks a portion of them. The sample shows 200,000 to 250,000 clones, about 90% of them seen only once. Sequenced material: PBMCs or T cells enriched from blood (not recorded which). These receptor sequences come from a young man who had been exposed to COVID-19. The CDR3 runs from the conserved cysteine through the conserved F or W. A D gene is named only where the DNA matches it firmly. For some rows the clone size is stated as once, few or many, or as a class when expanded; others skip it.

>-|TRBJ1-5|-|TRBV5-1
CASSLVVGANQPQHF
TGCGCCAGCAGCTTGGTGGTGGGGGCCAATCAGCCCCAGCATTTT
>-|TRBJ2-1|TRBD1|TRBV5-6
CASSTPGQGNPEQFF
TGTGCCAGCAGCACACCGGGACAGGGTAACCCCGAGCAGTTCTTC
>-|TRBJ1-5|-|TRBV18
CASSPGARNSNQPQHF
TGTGCCAGCTCACCAGGGGCAAGAAATAGCAATCAGCCCCAGCATTTT
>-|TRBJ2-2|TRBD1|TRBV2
CASSEGQGRNTGELFF
TGTGCCAGCAGTGAGGGACAGGGCAGGAACACCGGGGAGCTGTTTTTT
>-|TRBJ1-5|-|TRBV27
CASSFGENNSNQPQHF
TGTGCCAGCAGTTTCGGGGAAAACAATAGCAATCAGCCCCAGCATTTT
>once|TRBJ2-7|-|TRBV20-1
CSASREYEQYF
TGCAGTGCGAGTAGAGAATACGAGCAGTACTTC
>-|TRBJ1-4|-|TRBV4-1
CASSHYSTIKTPGPTNEKLFF
TGCGCCAGCAGCCATTATTCTACGATTAAAACCCCTGGTCCAACTAATGAAAAACTGTTTTTT
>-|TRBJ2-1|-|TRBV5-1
CASSLLAGSVEQFF
TGCGCCAGCAGCTTACTAGCAGGTTCGGTTGAGCAGTTCTTC
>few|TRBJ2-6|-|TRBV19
CASSISGEVTNVLTF
TGTGCCAGTAGTATCTCCGGGGAAGTTACCAACGTCCTGACTTTC
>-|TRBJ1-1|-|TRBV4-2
CASSQVSENTEAFF
TGTGCCAGCAGCCAAGTTTCAGAGAACACTGAAGCTTTCTTT
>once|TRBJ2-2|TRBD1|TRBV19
CASSPRDRVRELFF
TGTGCCAGTAGTCCCCGGGACAGGGTCCGGGAGCTGTTTTTT
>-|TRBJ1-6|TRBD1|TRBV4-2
CASSQDISPGQHSPLHF
TGTGCCAGCAGCCAAGATATTAGCCCGGGACAGCATTCACCCCTCCACTTT
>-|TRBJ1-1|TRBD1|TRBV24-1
CATSDHRTGEKVNTEAFF
TGTGCCACCAGTGACCATCGGACAGGGGAAAAGGTGAACACTGAAGCTTTCTTT
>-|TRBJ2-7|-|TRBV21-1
CASSLSRGSSYEQYF
TGTGCCAGCAGCCTTAGCCGGGGTAGCTCCTACGAGCAGTACTTC
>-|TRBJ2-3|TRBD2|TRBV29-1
CSVEAGGGLAGGTDTQYF
TGCAGCGTTGAAGCCGGAGGAGGACTAGCGGGGGGCACAGATACGCAGTATTTT